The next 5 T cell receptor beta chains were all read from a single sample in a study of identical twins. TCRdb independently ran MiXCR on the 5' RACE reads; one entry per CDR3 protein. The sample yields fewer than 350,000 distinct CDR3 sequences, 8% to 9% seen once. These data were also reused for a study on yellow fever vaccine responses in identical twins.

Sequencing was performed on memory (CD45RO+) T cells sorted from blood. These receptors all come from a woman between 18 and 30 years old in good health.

CDR3 protein: CASSFGGTSGEKGTQYF. CDR3 coding DNA: TGTGCCAGCAGTTTCGGGGGGACTAGCGGGGAGAAAGGTACGCAGTATTTT. The rearrangement uses TRBV12-3 or TRBV12-4 and TRBJ2-3; 13 bases align to TRBD2. V shed 3 bases, J shed 8 bases, and the junction held 11 bases outside the gene matches. This CDR3 has 17 residues.

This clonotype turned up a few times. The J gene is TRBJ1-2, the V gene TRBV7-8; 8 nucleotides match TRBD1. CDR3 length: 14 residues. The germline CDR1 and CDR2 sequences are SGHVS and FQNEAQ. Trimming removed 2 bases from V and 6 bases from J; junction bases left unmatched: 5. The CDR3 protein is CASSLSQGADGYTF. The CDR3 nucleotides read TGTGCCAGCAGCTTATCCCAGGGGGCGGATGGCTACACCTTC. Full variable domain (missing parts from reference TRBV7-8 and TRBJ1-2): GAGVSQSPRYKVAKRGQDVALRCDPISGHVSLFWYQQALGQGPEFLTYFQNEAQLDKSGLPSDRFFAERPEGSVSTLKIQRTQQEDSAVYLCASSLSQGADGYTFGSGTRLTVV.

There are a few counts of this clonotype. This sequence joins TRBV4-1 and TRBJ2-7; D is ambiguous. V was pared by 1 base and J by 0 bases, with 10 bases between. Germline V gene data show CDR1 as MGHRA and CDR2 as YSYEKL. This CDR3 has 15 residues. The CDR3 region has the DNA TGCGCCAGCAGCCAAGGACACATTAGCTCCTACGAGCAGTACTTC. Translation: CASSQGHISSYEQYF.

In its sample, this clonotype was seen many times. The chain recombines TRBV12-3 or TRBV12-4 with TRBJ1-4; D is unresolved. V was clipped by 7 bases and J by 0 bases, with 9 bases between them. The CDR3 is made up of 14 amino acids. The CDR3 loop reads CASTLRATNEKLFF. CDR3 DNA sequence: TGTGCCAGCACTTTGCGGGCAACTAATGAAAAACTGTTTTTT.

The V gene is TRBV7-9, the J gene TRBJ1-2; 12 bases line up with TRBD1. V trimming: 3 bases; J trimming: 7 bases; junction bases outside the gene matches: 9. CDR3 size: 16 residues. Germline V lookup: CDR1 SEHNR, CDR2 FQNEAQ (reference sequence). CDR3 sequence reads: CASSFDPGQGAVGYTF. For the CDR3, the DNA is TGTGCCAGCAGCTTTGACCCGGGACAGGGGGCGGTTGGCTACACCTTC. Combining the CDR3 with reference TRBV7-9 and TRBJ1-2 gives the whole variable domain DTGVSQNPRHKITKRGQNVTFRCDPISEHNRLYWYRQTLGQGPEFLTYFQNEAQLEKSRLLSDRFSAERPKGSFSTLEIQRTEQGDSAMYLCASSFDPGQGAVGYTFGSGTRLTVV.